This TCR beta chain emerged from a study of blood T cell repertoires in COVID-19. About the study: PBMCs, B-cell-depleted T cells, or T cells were the source of the cDNA or gDNA that made up the material.

Germline loops: CDR1 MNHEY, CDR2 SMNVEV (reference sequence). V shed 2 bases and J 0 bases; nucleotides not matched to a gene: 8. The CDR3 loop spans 19 amino acids. Authors' methods: Scientists estimated how many nucleated cells there were by amplifying reference gene primers. The data were produced by immunoSEQ multiplex PCR, yet TCRdb's version contains in-frame clones alone and is incomplete. Clone size and V and J calls were adopted from that table, with D and trimming inferred from the DNA. In the table there are about 110,000 clones, about three quarters of which are singletons. The sample comprised peripheral blood. The TCR was taken from a woman between 70 and 85 years old with acute or convalescent COVID-19. This sequence joins TRBV27 and TRBJ2-6; TRBD1 agrees at 9 bases. The CDR3 protein is CASSLTRDRATSGANVLTF. The CDR3 DNA follows: TGTGCCAGCAGTTTAACGCGGGACAGGGCCACCTCTGGGGCCAACGTCCTGACTTTC.